This T cell receptor beta chain emerged from a study of regulatory T cells in long-lasting Graves disease. Whole-study findings and limits: Segments TRBV28, TRBJ1-2 and TRBJ2-5 showed preferential usage in persistent disease.

CDR1 is SGHAT and CDR2 is FQNNGV in the germline V gene. V was clipped by 4 bases and J by 1 base; unmatched bases: 4. The CDR3 sequence is 15 residues long. Time point defined: newly diagnosed GD, antithyroid drugs for less than 3 months. The authors made the TCR library using RNA they extracted from PBMCs. Sequencing libraries for TCR beta were prepared with iRepertoire HTBI primers and Arm-PCR of CDR3 regions. TCRdb re-analysed the multiplex PCR reads in MiXCR, keeping a single row per CDR3 protein. Altogether roughly 430,000 distinct CDR3 sequences are present, around 15% being singletons, with the ten largest covering roughly 10%. This clonotype was counted at least ten times. Its specificity is not known. This sample also belongs to another study, concerning T cells in Graves' hyperthyroidism and ophthalmopathy. That study adds: The HTBI set primed first-round TCR CDR3 RT-PCR. Most expanded thyroid clonotypes above 0.001 also appeared in blood.

The sequencing used peripheral blood mononuclear cells (PBMCs), collected at new diagnosis, from a patient treated with antithyroid drugs. This rearrangement joins TRBV11-2 to TRBJ2-3, with 8 bases aligning to TRBD1. The TCR was taken from a woman under 40 with Graves disease. CDR3 loop: CASSWTGMGTDTQYF. DNA of the CDR3: TGTGCCAGCAGCTGGACAGGGATGGGCACAGATACGCAGTATTTT.